This record concerns one TCR beta chain sequence. CDR1 and CDR2 (germline): SGHVS, FQNEAQ. The CDR3 sequence is 19 residues long. V shed 1 base and J 7 bases; nucleotides not matched to a gene: 11. The entry originates in a study of blood T cell repertoires in COVID-19. Profiled with immunoSEQ multiplex PCR; TCRdb holds only in-frame clones, not every one. The sample carries under 350,000 clones, 80% to 90% recorded once. The chain carries TRBV7-8 and TRBJ2-3, with TRBD2 identical over 16 bases. The sequence derives from a woman aged 40 to 49 with acute COVID-19. Sample: PBMCs or T cells enriched from blood (not recorded which). CDR3 DNA: TGTGCCAGCAGCTTAGAGGGCCGGGGACTAGCGGGGGGGAAGAATACGCAGTATTTT. Translation gives CASSLEGRGLAGGKNTQYF.